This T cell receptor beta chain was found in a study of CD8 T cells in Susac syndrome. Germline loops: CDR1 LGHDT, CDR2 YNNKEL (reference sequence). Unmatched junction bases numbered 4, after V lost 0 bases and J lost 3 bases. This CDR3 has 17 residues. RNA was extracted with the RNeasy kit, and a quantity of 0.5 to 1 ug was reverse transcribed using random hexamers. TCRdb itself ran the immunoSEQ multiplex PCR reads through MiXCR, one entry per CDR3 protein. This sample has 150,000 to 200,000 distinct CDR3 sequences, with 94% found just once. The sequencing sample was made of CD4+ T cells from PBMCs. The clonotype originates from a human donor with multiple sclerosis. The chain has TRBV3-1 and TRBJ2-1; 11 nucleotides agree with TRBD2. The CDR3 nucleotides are TGTGCCAGCAGCCAAGAGGGGACTAGCGGTTTCTACAATGAGCAGTTCTTC. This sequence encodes CASSQEGTSGFYNEQFF.